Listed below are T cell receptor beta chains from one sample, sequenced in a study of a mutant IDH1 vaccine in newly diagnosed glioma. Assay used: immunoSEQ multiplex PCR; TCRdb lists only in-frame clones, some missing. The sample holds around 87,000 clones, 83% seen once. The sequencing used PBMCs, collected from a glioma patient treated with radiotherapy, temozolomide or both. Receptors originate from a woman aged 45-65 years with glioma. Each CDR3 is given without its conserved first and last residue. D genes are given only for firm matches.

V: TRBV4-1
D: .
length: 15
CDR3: ASSQELRRALNDEQF

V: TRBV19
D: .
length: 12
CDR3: ATSNLQGGGEQY

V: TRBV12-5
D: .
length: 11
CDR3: ASGLGGAYEQY

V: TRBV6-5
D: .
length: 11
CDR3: ASSRGMNTEAF

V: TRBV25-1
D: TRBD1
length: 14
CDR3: ASRANPGTGNTEAF

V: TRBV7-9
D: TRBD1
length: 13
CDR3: ASSLGGQGGYEQY

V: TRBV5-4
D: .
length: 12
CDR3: ASSRGGQRTEAF

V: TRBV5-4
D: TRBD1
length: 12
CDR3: ASRDRGTNYGYT

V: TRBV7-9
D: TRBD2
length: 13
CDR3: ASSPRGGYTGELF

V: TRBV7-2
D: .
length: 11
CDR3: ASHQGPGNTIY

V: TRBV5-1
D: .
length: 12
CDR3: ASSLEVLPDEQY

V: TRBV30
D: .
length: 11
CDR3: AWSLTGNTEAF

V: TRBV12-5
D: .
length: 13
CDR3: ASGLGSPGAYEQY

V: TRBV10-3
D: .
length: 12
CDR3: AISEGQFNTEAF

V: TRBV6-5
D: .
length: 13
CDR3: ASSRGGLINYGYT

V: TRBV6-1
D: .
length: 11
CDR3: ASIIQADNTIY

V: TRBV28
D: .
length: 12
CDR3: ASSLTALREPQH

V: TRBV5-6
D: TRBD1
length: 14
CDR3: ASSLVKGTGFYGYT

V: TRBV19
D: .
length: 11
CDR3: ASSINRNYEQY

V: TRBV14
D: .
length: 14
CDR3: ASSQDIRSTNYGYT

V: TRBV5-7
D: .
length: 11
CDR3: ASSLGTGTEAF

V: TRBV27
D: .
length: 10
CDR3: ASSPQGGEQY

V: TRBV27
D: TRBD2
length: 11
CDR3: ASLGGEIHEQY

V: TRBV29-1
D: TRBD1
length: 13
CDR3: SAGEDRGGRYGYT

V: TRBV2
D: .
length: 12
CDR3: ASSESGGGEKLF

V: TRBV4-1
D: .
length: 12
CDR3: ASSQAGERDTQY

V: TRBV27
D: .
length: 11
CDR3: ASSYRSSYEQY

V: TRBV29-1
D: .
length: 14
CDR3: SARKAGRSAYNEQF

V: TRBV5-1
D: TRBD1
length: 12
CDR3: ASSTGTGAYEQY

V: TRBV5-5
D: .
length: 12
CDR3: ASSLDPGRYEQY

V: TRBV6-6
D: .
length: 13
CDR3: ASSYSRDRNSPLH